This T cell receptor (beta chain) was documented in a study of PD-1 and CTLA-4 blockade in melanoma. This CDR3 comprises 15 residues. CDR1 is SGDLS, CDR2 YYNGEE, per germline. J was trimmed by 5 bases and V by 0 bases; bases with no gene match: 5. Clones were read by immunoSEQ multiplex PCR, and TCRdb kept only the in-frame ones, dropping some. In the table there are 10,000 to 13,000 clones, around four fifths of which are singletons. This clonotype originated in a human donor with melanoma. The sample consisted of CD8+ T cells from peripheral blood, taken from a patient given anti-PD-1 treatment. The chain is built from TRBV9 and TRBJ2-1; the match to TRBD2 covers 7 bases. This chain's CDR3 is CASSVGGGPHNEQFF. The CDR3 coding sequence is TGTGCCAGCAGCGTAGGCGGGGGACCTCACAATGAGCAGTTCTTC.